Presented here are 28 T cell receptor beta chains from one specimen sequenced in a study of OX40 agonist ivuxolimab in advanced cancers. Sequencing used immunoSEQ multiplex PCR; TCRdb keeps in-frame clones, though not all of them. The table records under 85,000 clones, 81% of them present only once. Sequenced material: CD4+ or CD8+ T cells sorted from blood, taken in a trial of the OX40 agonist ivuxolimab. Source of these receptors: an adult with an advanced solid tumor such as melanoma, head and neck, liver or kidney cancer.

This clone came up once. The V call is TRBV5-4, the J call TRBJ2-1, with 11 nucleotides matching TRBD2. V gave up 4 bases and J gave up 12 bases; unmatched junction bases: 6. The CDR3 extends over 13 amino acids. In germline, CDR1 is SGHNT, CDR2 YYREEE (reference sequence). This CDR3 reads CASSTSSGRGQFF. The DNA of the CDR3 is TGTGCCAGCAGCACAAGTAGCGGGAGGGGGCAGTTCTTC.

The J gene is TRBJ1-6, the V gene TRBV10-2; D ambiguous. V lost 10 bases to trimming and J lost 0 bases, with 13 bases between them. There are 15 residues in the CDR3. Germline loops: CDR1 WSHSY, CDR2 SAAADI. The CDR3 loop reads CATRTGSSYNSPLHF. The CDR3 DNA follows: TGCGCCACCAGGACCGGCAGCTCCTATAATTCACCCCTCCACTTT.

V gene TRBV29-1 combines with J gene TRBJ1-4; the D is unclear. Germline V gene lookup returns CDR1 SQVTM and CDR2 ANQGSEA. The CDR3 sequence is 15 residues long. The V end lost 6 bases, the J end lost 2 bases, and 16 bases lay between the germline ends. The CDR3 sequence is CSVTGVGSTNEKLFF. In nucleotides, the CDR3 is TGCAGCGTGACGGGAGTGGGGAGTACTAATGAAAAACTGTTTTTT.

The rearrangement links TRBV6-6 to TRBJ2-1; tentative D call: TRBD2 (5 bases). The CDR3 extends over 15 amino acids. Per the germline V gene, CDR1 is MNHNY and CDR2 is SVGAGI (reference sequence). V was pared by 2 bases and J by 6 bases, with 14 bases between. The CDR3 loop reads CASSYPSINPNEQFF. For the CDR3, the DNA is TGTGCCAGCAGTTACCCTAGCATAAACCCCAATGAGCAGTTCTTC.

The chain has TRBV10-3 and TRBJ2-7; the match to TRBD1 covers 11 bases. Losses at the gene ends were 8 bases for V and 4 bases for J; bases not matched to a gene: 1. Germline V gene lookup returns CDR1 ENHRY and CDR2 SYGVKD. This CDR3 is built from 12 residues. The CDR3 sequence: CAIGTGGYEQYF. Written as DNA, the CDR3 is TGTGCCATCGGGACAGGGGGGTACGAGCAGTACTTC.

The genes are TRBV18 and TRBJ2-1; D may be TRBD1 (6 bases). Trimming left V 1 base short and J 9 bases short, with 13 bases between. This CDR3 has 14 amino acids. Per the germline V gene, CDR1 is KGHSH and CDR2 is LQKENI. The CDR3 is CASSPLTGSGEQFF. As DNA, the CDR3 is TGTGCCAGCTCACCACTGACAGGTTCTGGTGAGCAGTTCTTC.

The chain couples TRBV4-3 to TRBJ1-4; 9 nucleotides agree with TRBD1. The CDR3 extends over 17 amino acids. V shed 3 bases, J shed 8 bases, and the junction held 13 bases outside the gene matches. The germline V gene encodes CDR1 LGHNA and CDR2 YSLEER. The CDR3 protein is CASSHSSGTGLPEKLFF. CDR3 DNA: TGCGCCAGCAGCCATTCCTCCGGGACAGGGCTGCCGGAAAAACTGTTTTTT.

V is TRBV4-3 and J is TRBJ1-2; no clear D gene. The CDR3 is 15 amino acids. Between the trimmed V and J ends, which lost 0 bases and 3 bases, there was a span of 11 bases. Per the germline V gene, CDR1 is LGHNA and CDR2 is YSLEER. The CDR3 nucleotides read TGCGCCAGCAGCCAAGAGAGGGAGTGGCACTATGGCTACACCTTC. Its protein product is CASSQEREWHYGYTF.

This clone has more than one count but fewer than ten. V and J are TRBV10-3 and TRBJ2-3, with D perhaps matching TRBD1 (6 bases). Germline CDR1 and CDR2: ENHRY and SYGVKD. Trimming left V 7 bases short and J 1 base short, with 12 bases between. The CDR3 contains 14 residues. The CDR3 protein is CAINSQGRTDTQYF. The CDR3 DNA is TGTGCCATCAATTCGCAGGGGCGCACAGATACGCAGTATTTT.

The V gene is TRBV27, the J gene TRBJ1-4; maybe TRBD1 (5 bases). The germline V gene has CDR1 MNHEY and CDR2 SMNVEV (reference sequence). The CDR3 covers 17 residues. V was pared by 10 bases and J by 4 bases, with 25 bases between. The CDR3 sequence: CATTRFGTPDVNEKLFF. Written as DNA, the CDR3 is TGTGCCACCACAAGATTTGGGACCCCAGATGTTAATGAAAAACTGTTTTTT.

This chain uses TRBV2 with TRBJ1-2, with 8 positions matching TRBD1. Germline CDR1 and CDR2: SNHLY and FYNNEI. The CDR3 contains 14 residues. V was clipped by 1 base and J by 7 bases; unmatched bases: 5. The CDR3 here is CASSEGRGQGGYTF. The CDR3, as DNA: TGTGCCAGCAGTGAAGGCAGGGGGCAAGGTGGCTACACCTTC.

This clone was picked up one time. The chain carries TRBV21-1 and TRBJ1-1. TRBV21-1 is flagged as a pseudogene. The CDR3 consists of 18 residues. CDR3 sequence (DNA): TGTGCCAGCAGCAAAGTGAGATGTTTCTGGGGGGAAAACACTGAAGCTTTCTTT. This codes for CASSKVRCFWGENTEAFF.

The CDR3, as DNA: TGTGCCAGCAGTGAAGTTGCCGTGGCCGGGGAGCTGTTTTTT. Translation gives CASSEVAVAGELFF. The chain links TRBV6-1 to TRBJ2-2; D gene ambiguous. Germline CDR1 and CDR2: MNHNS and SASEGT. The CDR3 spans 14 residues. V shed 1 base and J shed 6 bases, with 9 bases lying between them.

The chain is built from TRBV7-9 and TRBJ2-3; 9 bases match TRBD1. The CDR3 contains 14 residues. The V gene end was trimmed by 3 bases and the J gene end by 7 bases; junction bases not matched to a gene: 5. Germline V gene sequence: CDR1 SEHNR, CDR2 FQNEAQ (reference sequence). The CDR3: CASSLGQGGNTQYF. In nucleotides, the CDR3 is TGTGCCAGCAGCTTGGGACAGGGAGGGAATACGCAGTATTTT. Full variable domain (missing parts from reference TRBV7-9 and TRBJ2-3): DTGVSQNPRHKITKRGQNVTFRCDPISEHNRLYWYRQTLGQGPEFLTYFQNEAQLEKSRLLSDRFSAERPKGSFSTLEIQRTEQGDSAMYLCASSLGQGGNTQYFGPGTRLTVL.

The chain uses TRBV11-2 and TRBJ2-5, with D possibly being TRBD1 (6 bases). V was cut by 1 base and J by 4 bases, with 16 bases left in between. Germline-derived CDR1 and CDR2 are SGHAT and FQNNGV. The CDR3 has 16 residues. The CDR3: CASSLAGASKIETQYF. For the CDR3, the DNA is TGTGCCAGCAGCTTAGCAGGGGCCTCCAAAATAGAGACCCAGTACTTC.

The V and J genes are TRBV6-5 and TRBJ1-1, with a possible D match to TRBD1 (5 bases). V lost 0 bases, J lost 10 bases, and 21 bases lay in between. The CDR3 has 16 residues. The germline V gene encodes CDR1 MNHEY and CDR2 SVGAGI. CDR3 bases: TGTGCCAGCAGTTACTCGACAGTTAACAGCGTTTCGGGAGCTTTCTTT. Its protein is CASSYSTVNSVSGAFF.

A word on this clone: A read error may produce the germline difference seen at one junction end. V usage is TRBV4-2 and J usage is TRBJ2-2; TRBD1 matches 7 bases. The CDR3 sequence is 16 residues long. From germline, CDR1 is LGHNA and CDR2 YNFKEQ. DNA of the CDR3: TGTCTGCGGATGCGACAGGGAAGGTTTGGACACCGGGGAGCTGTTTTT. As protein: CLRMRQGRFGHRGAVF.

The chain couples TRBV7-8 to TRBJ1-1; D is unresolved. Germline CDR1 SGHVS, CDR2 FQNEAQ. V was clipped by 4 bases and J by 2 bases, with 8 bases between them. This CDR3 has 13 residues. The CDR3 coding sequence is TGTGCCAGCAGCTGGCGGGAAAACACTGAAGCTTTCTTT. Its protein product is CASSWRENTEAFF.

The chain combines TRBV6-5 with TRBJ1-2; TRBD1 aligns across 7 bases. The germline gives CDR1 MNHEY, CDR2 SVGAGI. The CDR3 is 15 residues long. Trimming removed 0 bases from V and 6 bases from J; junction bases left unmatched: 7. The CDR3 nucleotides read TGTGCCAGCAGTTACTCGAGGGACAGTCGAGATGGCTACACCTTC. Translation: CASSYSRDSRDGYTF.

The V call is TRBV30, the J call TRBJ1-1, with unresolved D. Germline assignment: CDR1 GTSNPN and CDR2 SVGIG (reference sequence). V lost 2 bases to trimming and J lost 7 bases, with 11 bases between them. CDR3 size: 12 residues. The CDR3 protein is CAWSRSGFEAFF. In DNA form, the CDR3 reads TGTGCCTGGAGTCGAAGCGGGTTTGAAGCTTTCTTT. Using reference TRBV30 and TRBJ1-1 for the parts outside the CDR3, the full variable domain is SQTIHQWPATLVQPVGSPLSLECTVEGTSNPNLYWYRQAAGRGLQLLFYSVGIGQISSEVPQNLSASRPQDRQFILSSKKLLLSDSGFYLCAWSRSGFEAFFGQGTRLTVV.

The V and J genes are TRBV7-2 and TRBJ1-2, with TRBD1 as a possible D gene (5 bases). Per the germline V gene, CDR1 is SGHTA and CDR2 is FQGNSA. This CDR3 spans 14 amino acids. V shed 5 bases and J shed 6 bases, with 16 bases lying between them. The CDR3, as DNA: TGTGCCAGCAGCCCAGGAGGTGTAGGGGATGGCTACACCTTC. It translates to CASSPGGVGDGYTF.

The V and J genes are TRBV10-2 and TRBJ2-5; maybe TRBD1 (6 bases). The length of the CDR3 is 13 residues. The germline V gene encodes CDR1 WSHSY and CDR2 SAAADI. With 6 bases removed from V and 4 bases from J, the gap between germline ends came to 12 bases. The CDR3 region is CASRGAGGETQYF. The CDR3 nucleotides are TGCGCCAGCAGGGGGGCCGGAGGAGAGACCCAGTACTTC.

The chain uses TRBV19 and TRBJ2-7, with D possibly being TRBD2 (6 bases). The V end lost 5 bases, the J end lost 2 bases, and 13 bases lay between the germline ends. The CDR3 has 14 residues. Germline loops: CDR1 LNHDA, CDR2 SQIVND (reference sequence). Here the CDR3 DNA reads TGTGCCAGTAGTGATGGGACTCCAGCCTACGAGCAGTACTTC. Its translation is CASSDGTPAYEQYF.

The chain employs TRBV10-3 and TRBJ2-1, with TRBD2 as a possible D gene (5 bases). Germline V CDR1 and CDR2: ENHRY, SYGVKD. This CDR3 is built from 14 residues. V shed 4 bases and J shed 7 bases, with 14 bases lying between them. CDR3 region: CAISGLAEGNEQFF. The CDR3 bases are TGTGCCATCAGTGGCCTAGCCGAGGGTAATGAGCAGTTCTTC.

The V and J genes are TRBV30 and TRBJ1-2; a weak D match, TRBD1 (6 bases). Germline V gives CDR1 GTSNPN, CDR2 SVGIG (reference sequence). The CDR3 spans 15 residues. Trimming stripped 1 base from V and 0 bases from J, with 12 bases between. The CDR3 loop is CAWSEGTPSNYGYTF. The CDR3 DNA reads TGTGCCTGGAGTGAAGGGACACCTTCTAACTATGGCTACACCTTC. Looking up the rest from reference TRBV30 and TRBJ1-2 gives the full variable domain: SQTIHQWPATLVQPVGSPLSLECTVEGTSNPNLYWYRQAAGRGLQLLFYSVGIGQISSEVPQNLSASRPQDRQFILSSKKLLLSDSGFYLCAWSEGTPSNYGYTFGSGTRLTVV.

Written as DNA, the CDR3 is TGTGCCTCTAGGGGACCCCTAGTCTCCTACGAGCAGTACTTC. Protein: CASRGPLVSYEQYF. The chain is built from TRBV2 and TRBJ2-7; D possibly matches TRBD1 or TRBD2 (5 bases each). The CDR3 runs 14 residues. V lost 11 bases and J 0 bases, leaving 17 bases between the germline ends. Germline V lookup: CDR1 SNHLY, CDR2 FYNNEI.

The V call is TRBV4-1, the J call TRBJ1-2; 8 bases are a match to TRBD1. Unmatched junction bases numbered 11, after V lost 1 base and J lost 4 bases. Germline V gene data show CDR1 as MGHRA and CDR2 as YSYEKL. This CDR3 contains 17 residues. In DNA form, the CDR3 reads TGCGCCAGCAGCCAAGGAGGTCCAGGGGGCGCGGGCTATGGCTACACCTTC. As protein: CASSQGGPGGAGYGYTF.

The J gene is TRBJ2-2, the V gene TRBV6-4, with 7 bases that match TRBD1. The V gene's germline CDR1 is MRHNA and CDR2 SNTAGT. The CDR3 has 15 amino acids. Trimming at V came to 3 bases and at J to 4 bases, leaving 5 bases not matched to a gene. The CDR3 nucleotides are TGTGCCAGCAGTGAGAGGACAGGAGGCACCGGGGAGCTGTTTTTT. It codes for CASSERTGGTGELFF.